The 5 T cell receptor beta chains below all came from one sample that was sequenced in a study of blood T cell repertoires in COVID-19. Sequencing used immunoSEQ multiplex PCR; TCRdb keeps in-frame clones, though not all of them. Of about 87,000 clones listed, about 71% are singletons. The sequencing sample was made of peripheral blood. All receptors come from a woman in her forties or fifties with acute or convalescent COVID-19.

This rearrangement joins TRBV11-2 to TRBJ1-1; unclear D gene. V dropped 4 bases and J dropped 5 bases, with 11 bases sitting between them. Germline loops: CDR1 SGHAT, CDR2 FQNNGV. This CDR3 spans 13 amino acids. The CDR3 DNA reads as TGTGCCAGCAGCTCGGAGGGCTCTACTGAAGCTTTCTTT. Translation gives CASSSEGSTEAFF.

The sample holds one count of this clone. V usage is TRBV5-8 and J usage is TRBJ1-3; D is unresolved. The CDR3 has 15 amino acids. Trimming took 3 bases from V and 1 from J, leaving 11 bases between them. Germline V gives CDR1 SGHTS, CDR2 YDEGEE. The CDR3 DNA is TGTGCCAGCAGCTCCCAAGCGTCATCTGGAAACACCATATATTTT. Its translation is CASSSQASSGNTIYF.

This chain joins TRBV14 and TRBJ1-3; no clear D gene. The V and J ends lost 1 base and 0 bases respectively, with 10 bases between them. The CDR3 is 16 residues long. CDR1 and CDR2 from the germline V gene are SGHDN and FVKESK. The CDR3 sequence: CASSQGGSLSGNTIYF. The CDR3, as DNA: TGTGCCAGCAGCCAAGGTGGCTCTCTCTCTGGAAACACCATATATTTT.

The V and J genes are TRBV19 and TRBJ1-1; 8 bases match TRBD1. The CDR3 contains 15 residues. The ends lost 7 bases at V and 1 base at J; junction bases unmatched: 8. Germline V CDR1 and CDR2: LNHDA, SQIVND (reference sequence). The CDR3, as DNA: TGTGCCAGTAAGGAAGCAGGGGGCTCGAACACTGAAGCTTTCTTT. Its protein product is CASKEAGGSNTEAFF.

This clone came up a few times. The rearrangement uses TRBV7-2 and TRBJ1-6, with TRBD1 matching 8 bases. V shed 3 bases and J 6 bases; nucleotides not matched to a gene: 1. Germline V gene data show CDR1 as SGHTA and CDR2 as FQGNSA. There are 14 residues in the CDR3. The CDR3 sequence is CASSFTGGNSPLHF. CDR3 nucleotide sequence: TGTGCCAGCAGCTTTACAGGGGGTAATTCACCCCTCCACTTT.